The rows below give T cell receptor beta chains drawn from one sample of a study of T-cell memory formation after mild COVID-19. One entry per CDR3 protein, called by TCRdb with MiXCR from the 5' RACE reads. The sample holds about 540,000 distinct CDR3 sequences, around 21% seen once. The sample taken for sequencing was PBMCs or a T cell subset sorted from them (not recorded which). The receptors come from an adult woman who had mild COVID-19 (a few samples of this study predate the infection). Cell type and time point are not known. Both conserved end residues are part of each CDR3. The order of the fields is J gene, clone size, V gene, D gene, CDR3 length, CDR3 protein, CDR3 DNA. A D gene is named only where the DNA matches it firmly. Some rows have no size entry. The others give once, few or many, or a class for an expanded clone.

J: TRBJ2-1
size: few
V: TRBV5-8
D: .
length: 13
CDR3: CASSSSPYNEQFF
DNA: TGTGCCAGCAGCTCGTCGCCCTACAATGAGCAGTTCTTC

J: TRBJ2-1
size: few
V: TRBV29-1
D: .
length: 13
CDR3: CSSARGVRNEQFF
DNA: TGCAGCTCTGCCCGGGGAGTCCGGAATGAGCAGTTCTTC

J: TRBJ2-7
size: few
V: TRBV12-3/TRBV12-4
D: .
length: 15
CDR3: CASSPGPLAGHEQYF
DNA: TGTGCCAGCAGTCCCGGGCCACTGGCGGGCCACGAGCAGTACTTC

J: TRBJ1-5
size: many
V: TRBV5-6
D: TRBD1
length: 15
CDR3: CASSRHTGGNQPQHF
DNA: TGTGCCAGCAGCCGACATACAGGGGGCAATCAGCCCCAGCATTTT

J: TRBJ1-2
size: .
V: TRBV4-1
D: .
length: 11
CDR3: CASSYGGGYTF
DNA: TGCGCCAGCAGCTACGGGGGCGGCTACACCTTC

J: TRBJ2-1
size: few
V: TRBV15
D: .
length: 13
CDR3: CATSREWGDEQFF
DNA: TGTGCCACCAGCAGAGAATGGGGGGATGAGCAGTTCTTC

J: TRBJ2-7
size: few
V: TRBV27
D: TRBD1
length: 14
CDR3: CASTPGQQAYEQYF
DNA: TGTGCCAGCACCCCGGGACAGCAGGCCTACGAGCAGTACTTC

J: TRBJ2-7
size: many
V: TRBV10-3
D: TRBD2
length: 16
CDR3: CAISDSIAGGSYEQYF
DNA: TGTGCCATCAGTGACTCGATCGCGGGAGGGTCCTACGAGCAGTACTTC

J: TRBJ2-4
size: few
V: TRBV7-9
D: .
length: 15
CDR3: CASSLVQGLPNIQYF
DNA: TGTGCCAGCAGCTTAGTCCAGGGCCTCCCGAACATTCAGTACTTC

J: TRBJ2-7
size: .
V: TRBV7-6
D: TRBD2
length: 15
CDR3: CASSLDGGARGEQYF
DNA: TGTGCCAGCAGCTTAGACGGGGGGGCACGAGGTGAGCAGTACTTC

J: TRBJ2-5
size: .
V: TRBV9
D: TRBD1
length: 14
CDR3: CASSVSGTEETQYF
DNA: TGTGCCAGCAGCGTCTCCGGGACAGAAGAGACCCAGTACTTC

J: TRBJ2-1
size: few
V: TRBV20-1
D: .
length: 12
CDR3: CSALEGYNEQFF
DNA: TGCAGTGCCTTAGAAGGGTACAATGAGCAGTTCTTC

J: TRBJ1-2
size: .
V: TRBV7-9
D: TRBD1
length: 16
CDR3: CASSPGPGGTFYGYTF
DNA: TGTGCCAGCAGCCCCGGTCCAGGGGGCACTTTCTATGGCTACACCTTC

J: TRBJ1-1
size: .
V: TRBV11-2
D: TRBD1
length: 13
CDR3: CASTWTGGTEAFF
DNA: TGTGCCAGCACTTGGACAGGCGGGACTGAAGCTTTCTTT

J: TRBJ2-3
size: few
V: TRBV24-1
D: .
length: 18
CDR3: CATSDRPQAGARTDTQYF
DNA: TGTGCCACCAGTGACCGCCCACAGGCAGGGGCCCGCACAGATACGCAGTATTTT

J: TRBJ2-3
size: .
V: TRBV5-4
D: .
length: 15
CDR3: CASSPVSVSADTQYF
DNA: TGTGCCAGCAGTCCGGTGAGCGTGTCAGCAGATACGCAGTATTTT

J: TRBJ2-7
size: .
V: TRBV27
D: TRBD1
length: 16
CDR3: CASGPMTGNPSYEQYF
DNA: TGTGCCAGCGGACCGATGACAGGGAACCCTTCCTACGAGCAGTACTTC

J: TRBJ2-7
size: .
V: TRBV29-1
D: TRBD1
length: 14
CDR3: CSARRDRASYEQYF
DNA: TGCAGCGCAAGGCGGGACAGGGCTTCCTACGAGCAGTACTTC

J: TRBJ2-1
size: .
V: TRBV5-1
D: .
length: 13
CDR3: CASSLLSDNEQFF
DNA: TGCGCCAGCAGCTTGTTAAGCGACAATGAGCAGTTCTTC

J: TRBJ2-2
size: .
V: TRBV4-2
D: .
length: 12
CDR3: CASAQNTGELFF
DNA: TGTGCCAGCGCCCAGAACACCGGGGAGCTGTTTTTT

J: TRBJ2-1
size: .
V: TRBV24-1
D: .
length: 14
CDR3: CAASSGLSGNEQFF
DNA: TGTGCCGCTAGCTCTGGGCTTTCGGGCAATGAGCAGTTCTTC

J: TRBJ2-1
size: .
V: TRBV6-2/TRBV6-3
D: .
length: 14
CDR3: CASSYQGFWDEQFF
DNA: TGTGCCAGCAGTTACCAGGGATTTTGGGATGAGCAGTTCTTC

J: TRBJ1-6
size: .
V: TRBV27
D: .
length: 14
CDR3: CASSPTSIGSPLHF
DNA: TGTGCCAGCAGTCCTACTTCGATCGGTTCACCCCTCCACTTT

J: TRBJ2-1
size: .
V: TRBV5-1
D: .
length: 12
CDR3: CASSQRNNEQFF
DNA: TGCGCCAGCAGCCAGAGAAACAATGAGCAGTTCTTC

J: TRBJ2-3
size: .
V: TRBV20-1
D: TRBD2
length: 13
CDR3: CSERERSTDTQYF
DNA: TGCAGTGAGCGGGAGCGGAGCACAGATACGCAGTATTTT

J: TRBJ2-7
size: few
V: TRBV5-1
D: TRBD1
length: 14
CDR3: CASSPTGRTYEQYF
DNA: TGCGCCAGCAGCCCGACAGGGAGAACCTACGAGCAGTACTTC

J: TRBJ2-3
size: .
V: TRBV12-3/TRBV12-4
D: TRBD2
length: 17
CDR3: CASSLAGRARSTDTQYF
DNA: TGTGCCAGCAGTTTGGCCGGGAGGGCCCGAAGCACAGATACGCAGTATTTT

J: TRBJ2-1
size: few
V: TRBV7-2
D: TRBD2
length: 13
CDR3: CAGAGDSYNEQFF
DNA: TGTGCCGGAGCGGGGGATTCCTACAATGAGCAGTTCTTC

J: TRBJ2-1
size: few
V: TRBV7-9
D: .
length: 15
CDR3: CASRPPTSSYNEQFF
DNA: TGTGCCAGCAGACCCCCCACCAGCTCCTACAATGAGCAGTTCTTC

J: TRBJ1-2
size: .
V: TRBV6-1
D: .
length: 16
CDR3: CASTRTTGIFDYGYTF
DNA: TGTGCCAGCACCAGGACTACAGGGATTTTTGATTATGGCTACACCTTC

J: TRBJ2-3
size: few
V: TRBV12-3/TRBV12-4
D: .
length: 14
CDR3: CASAFGGVTDTQYF
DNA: TGTGCCAGCGCTTTTGGCGGGGTGACAGATACGCAGTATTTT

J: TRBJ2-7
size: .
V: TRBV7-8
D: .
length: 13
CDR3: CASSLNMGHEQYF
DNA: TGTGCCAGCAGCTTAAATATGGGTCACGAGCAGTACTTC

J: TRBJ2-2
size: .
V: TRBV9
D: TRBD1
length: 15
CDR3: CASRAGTGLTGELFF
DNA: TGTGCCAGCAGGGCCGGGACAGGGCTCACCGGGGAGCTGTTTTTT

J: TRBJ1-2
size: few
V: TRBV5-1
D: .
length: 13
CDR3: CASSTDGGEGYTF
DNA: TGCGCCAGCAGCACGGATGGGGGAGAAGGCTACACCTTC

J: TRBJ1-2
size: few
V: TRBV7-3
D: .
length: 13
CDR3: CASSYDRRSVVRF
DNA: TGTGCCAGCAGCTACGATCGTCGATCCGTTGTACGATTC

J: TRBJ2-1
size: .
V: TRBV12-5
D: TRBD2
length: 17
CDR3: CASGLTRLAGEIYEQFF
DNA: TGTGCTAGTGGTTTGACCCGACTAGCGGGGGAGATCTATGAGCAGTTCTTC

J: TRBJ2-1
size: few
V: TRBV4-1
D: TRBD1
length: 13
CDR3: CASSHQGANEQFF
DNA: TGCGCCAGCAGCCATCAGGGGGCTAATGAGCAGTTCTTC

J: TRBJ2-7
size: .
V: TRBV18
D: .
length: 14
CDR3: CASSPKGGLYEQYF
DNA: TGTGCCAGCTCACCAAAGGGGGGACTCTACGAGCAGTACTTC

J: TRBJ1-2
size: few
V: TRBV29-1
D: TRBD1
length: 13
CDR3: CSVGDRGFYGYTF
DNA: TGCAGCGTAGGGGACAGGGGGTTCTATGGCTACACCTTC

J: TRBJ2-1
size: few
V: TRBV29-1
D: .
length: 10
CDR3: CSVGVHEQFF
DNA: TGCAGCGTCGGGGTACATGAGCAGTTCTTC

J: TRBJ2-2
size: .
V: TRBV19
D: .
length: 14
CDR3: CASSITLAYGELFF
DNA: TGTGCCAGTAGTATTACTCTTGCCTACGGGGAGCTGTTTTTT

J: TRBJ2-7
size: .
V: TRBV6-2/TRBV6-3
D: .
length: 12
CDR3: CASTGHPYEQYF
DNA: TGTGCCAGCACGGGACACCCCTACGAGCAGTACTTC

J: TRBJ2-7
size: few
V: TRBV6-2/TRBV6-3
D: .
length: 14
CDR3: CASSQNRISYEQYF
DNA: TGTGCCAGCAGCCAGAACCGTATCTCCTACGAGCAGTACTTC

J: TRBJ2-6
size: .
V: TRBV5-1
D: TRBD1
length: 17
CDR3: CASSQGAPGSGANVLTF
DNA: TGCGCCAGCAGCCAGGGGGCGCCAGGCTCTGGGGCCAACGTCCTGACTTTC

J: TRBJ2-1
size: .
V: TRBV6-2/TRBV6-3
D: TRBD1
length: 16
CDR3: CASSYAQGAGVNEQFF
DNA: TGTGCCAGCAGTTACGCTCAGGGGGCCGGGGTCAATGAGCAGTTCTTC